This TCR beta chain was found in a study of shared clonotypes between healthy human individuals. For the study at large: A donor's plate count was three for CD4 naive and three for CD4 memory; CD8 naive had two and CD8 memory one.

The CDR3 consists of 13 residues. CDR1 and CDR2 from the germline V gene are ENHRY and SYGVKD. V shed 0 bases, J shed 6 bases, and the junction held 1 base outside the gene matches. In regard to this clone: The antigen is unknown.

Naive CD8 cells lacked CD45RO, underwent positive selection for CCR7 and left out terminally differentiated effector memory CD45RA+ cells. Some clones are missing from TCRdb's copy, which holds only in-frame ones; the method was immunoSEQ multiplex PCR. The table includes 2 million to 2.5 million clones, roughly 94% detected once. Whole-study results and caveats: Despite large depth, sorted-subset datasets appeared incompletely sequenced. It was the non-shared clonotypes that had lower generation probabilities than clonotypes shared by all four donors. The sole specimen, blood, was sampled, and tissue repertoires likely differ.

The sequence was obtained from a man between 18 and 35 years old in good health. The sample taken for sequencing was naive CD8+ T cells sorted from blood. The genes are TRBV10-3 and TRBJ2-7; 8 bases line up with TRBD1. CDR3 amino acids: CAISESTGAEQYF. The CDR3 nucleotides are TGTGCCATCAGTGAGTCGACAGGGGCCGAGCAGTACTTC.